These T cell receptor beta chains were read from a single sample in a study of beta chain features in type 1 diabetes. TCRdb keeps only in-frame clones here, not all; method: immunoSEQ multiplex PCR. Among 600,000 to 750,000 clones listed, around 12% were seen once. Input material: naive CD4+ T cells from blood. The receptors were gathered from a young man with type 1 diabetes. CDR3s include the opening cysteine and the closing phenylalanine or tryptophan. The D gene is left open where the match is weak. Expanded clones get a size class; other rows say once, few or many, or leave the size out.

D gene	V gene	clone size	J gene	CDR3 DNA	CDR3 protein
.	TRBV2	.	TRBJ1-1	TGTGCCAGCAGTAAGCGTGTCTTGAACACTGAAGCTTTCTTT	CASSKRVLNTEAFF
.	TRBV2	.	TRBJ1-6	TGTGCCAGCAGTGAGGGCAGGGATTCACCCCTCCACTTT	CASSEGRDSPLHF
TRBD1	TRBV6-6	few	TRBJ1-5	TGTGCCAGCAGTTACCGGGGCAGGGGGCGTAATCAGCCCCAGCATTTT	CASSYRGRGRNQPQHF
.	TRBV19	.	TRBJ1-2	TGTGCCAGTACCCTAAGGGGGACCGAAGCTGAGGGCTATGGCTACACCTTC	CASTLRGTEAEGYGYTF
TRBD2	TRBV4-3	few	TRBJ2-3	TGCGCCAGCAGCTCAGGTCTCCAAGGGACTAGCGGGGGCACAGATACGCAGTATTTT	CASSSGLQGTSGGTDTQYF
TRBD2	TRBV5-1	few	TRBJ2-3	TGCGCCAGCAGCTCCTTAGCGGGGGGGCGGAAAGATACGCAGTATTTT	CASSSLAGGRKDTQYF
TRBD1	TRBV5-1	.	TRBJ2-7	TGCGCCAGCAAATTCGAGGGGGCGCACGAGCAGTACTTC	CASKFEGAHEQYF
.	TRBV7-9	few	TRBJ1-1	TGTGCCAGCAGCTTACAGGGTACCGTAAGTGAAGCTTTCTTT	CASSLQGTVSEAFF
.	TRBV23-1	few	TRBJ2-7	TGCGCCAGCAATCCCGGGGCTCACAGCTCCTACGAGCAGTACTTC	CASNPGAHSSYEQYF
.	TRBV4-3	.	TRBJ1-2	TGCGCCAGCAGCCACTCGCCCAGGGGATATGGCTACACCTTC	CASSHSPRGYGYTF
TRBD1	TRBV19	.	TRBJ2-5	TGTGCCAGTAGTCTCGGACAGGGCATTCGGGAGACCCAGTACTTC	CASSLGQGIRETQYF
.	TRBV5-1	few	TRBJ1-5	TGCGCCAGCAGCTTGACGAGGGGGGGCCAGCCCCAGCATTTT	CASSLTRGGQPQHF
TRBD1	TRBV7-9	few	TRBJ2-7	TGTGCCAGCAGCTTGAAGGGACAGGGGTCCCACGAGCAGTACTTC	CASSLKGQGSHEQYF
TRBD2	TRBV7-8	.	TRBJ2-2	TGTGCCAGCAGCTTCCGGACTAGCGGGGTTCCGAACACCGGGGAGCTGTTTTTT	CASSFRTSGVPNTGELFF
.	TRBV27	.	TRBJ2-7	TGTGCCAGCAGTTCACTTATACAGGGCTACGAGCAGTACTTC	CASSSLIQGYEQYF
TRBD2	TRBV4-2	.	TRBJ2-7	TGTGCCAGCAGTCGGACTAGCGGGGAGTCCTACGAGCAGTACTTC	CASSRTSGESYEQYF
.	TRBV13	few	TRBJ1-6	TGTGCCAGCAGCTCCAGGGAGGGCTCCTATAATTCACCCCTCCACTTT	CASSSREGSYNSPLHF
TRBD2	TRBV7-2	.	TRBJ2-3	TGTGCCAGCAGCCCTTGGACTAGCGGAACAGATACGCAGTATTTT	CASSPWTSGTDTQYF
TRBD1	TRBV11-2	.	TRBJ2-1	TGTGCCAGCAGCCAGGACAGGGTTTCGAATGAGCAGTTCTTC	CASSQDRVSNEQFF
TRBD1	TRBV7-2	few	TRBJ1-1	TGTGCCAGCAGCTTTTCCGGGACAGAGCTAACTGAAGCTTTCTTT	CASSFSGTELTEAFF
.	TRBV9	.	TRBJ2-5	TGTGCCAGCAGCGTAGACCGACTTGAAGAGACCCAGTACTTC	CASSVDRLEETQYF
TRBD1	TRBV2	.	TRBJ2-2	TGTGCCAGCAGTGGTCCAGGGGGAACCGGGGAGCTGTTTTTT	CASSGPGGTGELFF
.	TRBV29-1	.	TRBJ1-3	TGCAGCGTCGCAAGGACAGTCTCTGGAAACACCATATATTTT	CSVARTVSGNTIYF
TRBD1	TRBV27	.	TRBJ2-1	TGTGCCAGCAGATCGACAGGGTGGGGCTACAATGAGCAGTTCTTC	CASRSTGWGYNEQFF
.	TRBV10-3	few	TRBJ1-2	TGTGCCATCAGTGACCCGGAGGGACTAACCTCTAACTATGGCTACACCTTC	CAISDPEGLTSNYGYTF
.	TRBV29-1	few	TRBJ2-2	TGCAGCGTTGAGCGTCCTCCCACCGGGGAGCTGTTTTTT	CSVERPPTGELFF
TRBD1	TRBV27	.	TRBJ2-7	TGTGCCAGCAGTCCCCAGAGAGGGACAGGGTCGGGAGAGCAGTACTTC	CASSPQRGTGSGEQYF
TRBD1	TRBV5-4	.	TRBJ1-4	TGTGCCAGCAGCTTGTGGGCAGGGGGAGAAGGAAAACTGTTTTTT	CASSLWAGGEGKLFF
.	TRBV6-5	.	TRBJ1-1	TGTGCCAGCAGTTACGAGGATAAGAACACTGAAGCTTTCTTT	CASSYEDKNTEAFF
TRBD1	TRBV10-2	few	TRBJ1-2	TGCGCCAGCAGCCCCGGGACAGGGGAAGGCTACACCTTC	CASSPGTGEGYTF
.	TRBV11-2	.	TRBJ1-2	TGTGCCAGCAGCTTAGAGGCCAGCGTCTATGGCTACACCTTC	CASSLEASVYGYTF
.	TRBV11-2	.	TRBJ1-1	TGTGCCAGCAGCCGAAGACGAACTGAAGCTTTCTTT	CASSRRRTEAFF
.	TRBV25-1	.	TRBJ1-1	TGTGCCAGCAGTGAATATCAAGTAGGGGCCGGAGAAGCTTTCTTT	CASSEYQVGAGEAFF
TRBD1	TRBV6-6	.	TRBJ1-5	TGTGCCAGCAGATCTACAGGGGGTGAACAGCCCCAGCATTTT	CASRSTGGEQPQHF
.	TRBV28	few	TRBJ2-1	TGTGCCAGCAGTGGGAGCTACAATGAGCAGTTCTTC	CASSGSYNEQFF
TRBD1	TRBV28	.	TRBJ2-1	TGTGCCAGCAGTTTAATCGAGGGACAGAGTTACAATGAGCAGTTCTTC	CASSLIEGQSYNEQFF
TRBD2	TRBV7-2	.	TRBJ2-7	TGTGCCAGCAGCTTAGACGGGCTAGCGGGGGCCCGCCGATACGAGCAGTACTTC	CASSLDGLAGARRYEQYF
TRBD1	TRBV30	.	TRBJ1-2	TGTGCCTGGAGGACAGGGAACTATGGCTACACCTTC	CAWRTGNYGYTF
.	TRBV7-2	few	TRBJ1-5	TGTGCCAGCAGCTTCACAGGGCCCGATCAGCCCCAGCATTTT	CASSFTGPDQPQHF
TRBD1	TRBV23-1	few	TRBJ1-2	TGCGCCAGCAGTCAAACCGCACGTGGGACAGCCCTCAACTATGGCTACACCTTC	CASSQTARGTALNYGYTF
.	TRBV7-9	few	TRBJ2-1	TGTGCCAGCAGATCCGTGGGTTCCTTCTCCTACAATGAGCAGTTCTTC	CASRSVGSFSYNEQFF
TRBD1	TRBV4-3	.	TRBJ2-7	TGCGCCAGCAGCCCCCAGGACAGGGGGACCTACGAGCAGTACTTC	CASSPQDRGTYEQYF
.	TRBV6-6	few	TRBJ2-7	TGTGCCAGCAGTAAAGACCTCATCCCTAAACGACTGAAGTACTTC	CASSKDLIPKRLKYF
.	TRBV27	.	TRBJ1-2	TGTGCCAGCAGTTTATCCCCCCTTTTAGCGTCCTATGGCTACACCTTC	CASSLSPLLASYGYTF
.	TRBV7-9	few	TRBJ2-4	TGTGCCAGCAGCTTAGCGGGCGAAAACATTCAGTACTTC	CASSLAGENIQYF
.	TRBV29-1	.	TRBJ1-1	TGCAGCGTCGCCCCAGGGGTAGGGGACACTGAAGCTTTCTTT	CSVAPGVGDTEAFF
.	TRBV7-8	.	TRBJ2-3	TGTGCCAGCAGCCCCCGACAGGACAGCACAGATACGCAGTATTTT	CASSPRQDSTDTQYF
.	TRBV9	few	TRBJ1-4	TGTGCCAGCAGCCTAGGCGGGACGCCCGCCGGGGAACTGTTTTTT	CASSLGGTPAGELFF
.	TRBV5-1	.	TRBJ1-1	TGCGCCAGCACCCGGACAGCAAACACTGAAGCTTTCTTT	CASTRTANTEAFF
.	TRBV7-9	.	TRBJ2-5	TGTGCCAGCAGCTTAGCGGGGCCCCAAGAGACCCAGTACTTC	CASSLAGPQETQYF
.	TRBV2	.	TRBJ2-3	TGTGCCAGCAGTGTCATTAGCAGTTCAGATACGCAGTATTTT	CASSVISSSDTQYF
.	TRBV29-1	.	TRBJ2-7	TGCAGCGTTGAAAGACTCCTCTCCTACGAGCAGTACTTC	CSVERLLSYEQYF
TRBD1	TRBV28	.	TRBJ2-7	TGTGCCAGCGGCCTCACCGGGACAGGGGTCTACGAGCAGTACTTC	CASGLTGTGVYEQYF